A single TCR beta chain is shown here with its context. Germline assignment: CDR1 LNHNV and CDR2 YYDKDF (reference sequence). The CDR3 consists of 15 residues. The V end was cut by 1 base, the J end by 4 bases, with 8 bases between. These data are taken from a study of blood T cell repertoires in COVID-19. Across the whole study: Italy, Spain and the United States were the sources of the convalescent and acute COVID-19 samples. Sources were T cells, B-cell-depleted T cells, or PBMCs; the material itself was cDNA or gDNA.

This table comes from immunoSEQ multiplex PCR, and its TCRdb copy is limited to in-frame clones, with some not included. This sample has about 280,000 clones; 75% to 90% occur once, and the top ten carry less than 15%. This clonotype was sampled from a woman in her seventies with COVID-19, enrolled during active disease. The chain is built from TRBV15 and TRBJ2-6, with D possibly TRBD2 on 6 matching bases. Sequenced input: peripheral blood. The CDR3 loop is CATSRVLAGANVLTF. CDR3 coding DNA: TGTGCCACCAGCAGAGTACTAGCCGGGGCCAACGTCCTGACTTTC.